The 6 T cell receptor beta chains below come from one sample, sequenced in a study of control samples from healthy donors and cancer patients. TCRdb's table, derived via immunoSEQ multiplex PCR, lists solely in-frame clones and lacks some. The top ten clones hold roughly 6.4% of a sample with roughly 450,000 clones, 75% to 95% of them seen once. Sequenced material: PBMCs. These receptors all come from a man aged 40-49 years with head and neck cancer.

The chain combines TRBV6-5 with TRBJ1-4; D is ambiguous. In germline, CDR1 is MNHEY, CDR2 SVGAGI. Trimming stripped 4 bases from V and 5 bases from J, with 14 bases between. The CDR3 spans 15 residues. In DNA, the CDR3 is TGTGCCAGCAGTTCTGTGAGGAGTTTCAATGAAAAACTGTTTTTT. Translation: CASSSVRSFNEKLFF.

The chain uses TRBV6-2 or TRBV6-3 and TRBJ2-7, with D hard to call. This CDR3 has 13 amino acids. Germline CDR1 is MNHEY and CDR2 is SVGEGT. V lost 0 bases to trimming and J lost 4 bases, with 7 bases between them. The CDR3 coding sequence is TGTGCCAGCAGTTACTCGGATCCGTACGAGCAGTACTTC. Its protein is CASSYSDPYEQYF.

The rearrangement uses TRBV3-1 (or the pseudogene TRBV3-2) and TRBJ2-3; the D gene is possibly TRBD2 (5 bases). The CDR3 runs 14 residues. V lost 3 bases and J 4 bases, leaving 11 bases between the germline ends. CDR1 LGHDT and CDR2 YNNKEL come from the germline V gene (reference sequence). CDR3 amino acids: CASSQISVSDTQYF. The CDR3 DNA reads as TGTGCCAGCAGCCAGATTAGCGTATCAGATACGCAGTATTTT.

The chain recombines TRBV6-5 with TRBJ1-1, with no clear D. From germline, CDR1 is MNHEY and CDR2 SVGAGI. The CDR3 covers 13 residues. Trimming took off 6 bases at V and 4 bases at J, with 12 bases between the two ends. The CDR3: CASRRREGTEAFF. The CDR3 DNA follows: TGTGCCAGCAGACGGCGGGAAGGCACTGAAGCTTTCTTT.

In this sample, this clone turned up a few times. V gene TRBV3-1 (or the pseudogene TRBV3-2) combines with J gene TRBJ1-5; no clear D. The CDR3 covers 13 residues. Germline CDR1 reads LGHDT; CDR2 reads YNNKEL (reference sequence). Trimming took 5 bases from V and 6 from J, leaving 11 bases between them. As DNA, the CDR3 is TGTGCCAGCAGCGTTCGGGCGGGTCAGCCCCAGCATTTT. This gives the protein CASSVRAGQPQHF.

This clone was observed once. The chain links TRBV5-4 to TRBJ2-2, with D perhaps TRBD1 (6 bases). Germline V gene data show CDR1 as SGHNT and CDR2 as YYREEE (reference sequence). V was cut by 1 base and J by 3 bases, with 10 bases left in between. The CDR3 covers 15 residues. Written as DNA, the CDR3 is TGTGCCAGCAGCTTGTACGACAGGTACACCGGGGAGCTGTTTTTT. This sequence encodes CASSLYDRYTGELFF.